This T cell receptor (beta chain) was profiled in a study of cytomegalovirus exposure and HLA in healthy donors (dated by TCRdb to about 2017). Describing the broader study: An earlier analysis of approximately 550 of the donors reported about 250 Gb of sequence data and some 120 million unique TCR beta sequences from approximately 180 million T cells. High-throughput TCR immunosequencing, statistical association of individual TCRs with disease status, and machine learning were combined to predict cytomegalovirus infection status. The genetic ancestry cluster associated with self-reported Caucasian donors included 65% to 90% of the approximately 430 genotyped donors. Along with the roughly 710-subject first cohort, a separate validation cohort of approximately 110 different subjects was used. An earlier analysis of roughly 580 of the donors used high-throughput TCR beta sequencing to judge whether each TCR beta V gene segment behaved as functional or pseudogenic. The study was designed to test whether signatures of past pathogen exposure could be identified by cataloging public T cell receptors. On average, over 200,000 unique TCR beta nucleotide sequences were sequenced per donor among 350 to 400 genotyped donors of the cohort, with 15% to 20% of those sequences being non-productive. The number of donors typed differed by locus, with about 629-630 for A, B, C, DRB1 and DQB1, around 500 for DQA1, 600 to 610 for DPA1, and roughly 450 for DPB1. All discovery cohort repertoires had been generated using a single sequencing platform. An early release covering about 600 HLA-typed donors comprised approximately 290 gigabases of sequencing data and 65 million to 100 million unique TCR sequences. Genome-wide SNP genotypes for about three fifths of the roughly 700 donors were used in a later genetic analysis, which treated that subset as a discovery cohort. A later analysis re-examined previously published TCR beta repertoires from 600 to 700 donors and added high-resolution HLA genotyping to investigate patterns of TCR occurrence. Both class I and class II loci were covered by HLA typing, at four-digit resolution. Several DR-DQ haplotypes were treated as single units for association and clustering because of strong linkage in the cohort. Rather than using new phenotypic data, the later analysis identified candidate immune exposures from TCR beta sequences and from how often those sequences occurred across donors. The study profiled the T cell repertoires of approximately 700 subjects by immunosequencing and related them to cytomegalovirus serostatus. Alongside the repertoire data, information on donor age, sex, ethnicity and CMV serostatus was compiled.

Libraries were prepared through the immunoSEQ multiplex PCR assay. A mixture of 60 forward primers for TCR Vbeta segments and 13 reverse primers for TCR Jbeta segments was used in the multiplex PCR. Amplification of the CDR3 region of rearranged TCR beta genes was performed with a multiplex PCR assay on genomic DNA. Amplified TCR beta libraries were sequenced as 87-base-pair reads on the Illumina HiSeq System. Regarding the original processing steps: Across the 500 to 850 repertoires, a later analysis counted around 80 million unique TCR beta chains, 8.5 million to 12 million of which were shared by at least two donors. A nearest-neighbor algorithm error-corrected the raw reads and collapsed the reads into unique sequences, merging closely related sequences to remove PCR and sequencing errors. V, D and J gene segments were assigned by aligning CDR3 sequences to IMGT reference sequences. For a sequence to be retained, at least a six-nucleotide match to both a V gene segment and a J gene segment was required. Rearrangements were classified as productive when the CDR3 lacked stop codons and remained in frame with V and J, and all other rearrangements were classified as non-productive. CDR3 was defined by IMGT convention, running from the second conserved V-encoded cysteine to the conserved J-encoded phenylalanine. In an earlier analysis of some 550 of the donors, sequences lacking an unambiguous match to a single V gene segment were excluded. In an earlier analysis of 587 of the donors, V segments were called functional above 56.7% productive rearrangements and were called segregating when the between-donor standard deviation exceeded 5%. To diagnose cytomegalovirus status from the catalog of TCR beta chain sequences, a statistical classification framework was built. V and J gene assignment, in a later analysis, came from comparing TCR nucleotide sequences with IMGT/GENE-DB human TR gene sequences. The TCRdist pipeline was used in a later analysis to assign CDR3 sequences and most-parsimonious VDJ recombination scenarios. In a later analysis, each TCR beta chain was defined by its CDR3 amino acid sequence together with its V-gene family, and reads lacking a unique V-gene family were excluded. A later analysis removed 592 highly shared, low-generation-probability nucleotide sequences to deal with suspected cross-contamination and a sequencing artifact. In a later analysis, a clonal expansion index was calculated for each public chain from normalized within-repertoire ranks of inferred template counts. A later analysis computed generation probabilities with a VDJ recombination model fitted to out-of-frame rearrangements, and checked the results against IGoR. A later analysis scored TCR-TCR, TCR-HLA and TCR-CMV co-occurrence with hypergeometric tests, applying a repertoire-size bias correction to TCR pairs. False discovery rates were estimated in a later analysis by permuting HLA or CMV assignments 20 times. A later analysis grouped co-occurring TCRs with DBSCAN, adding TCRdist sequence similarity when clustering within HLA-allele-positive subsets. For co-occurrence clustering, repertoires with fewer than 30,000 or more than 120,000 public chains were excluded, along with five or six repertoires with anomalous nucleotide sharing. TCRdb took this table from immuneACCESS and kept in-frame rearrangements with V and J called. Such tables lack part of the clones; where checked against another copy, unresolved V genes explain under half of the gap, and the rest is unexplained. V and J calls and clone size are as listed in that table; D and trimming were resolved from the DNA. This sample holds about 82,000 clones; about 74% were observed only once. Of the sample, under 7.5% is held by the ten largest clones.

Regarding this clone: The target of this receptor is not known. There are no base qualities to consult, and no much larger clone falls within one base.

What the authors observed across the whole study: In a later analysis, HLA-associated TCR beta chains showed more clonal expansion and lower generation probabilities than non-associated chains that were equally common. Specific HLA alleles were associated with over 15,000 TCR beta sequences at a false discovery rate of 0.05 in a later analysis. A later genetic analysis associated a missense DCLRE1C variant with V-gene and J-gene trimming of TCR beta chains, and an independent cohort replicated the association. Because counts were too low, about 15 rarely observed V segments, including chromosome 9 orphons, were left out of the earlier analysis of 500 to 750 of the donors. In a later analysis, TCR association rates were found to vary across HLA loci, with the most associated TCRs seen for DRB1 alleles and the fewest for HLA-C alleles. The sequencing pipeline was judged likely to have produced a cluster of highly shared sequence variants as a technical artifact. Assigning TCR associations to individual alleles was difficult when HLA alleles, especially DR and DQ, strongly co-occurred. In an earlier analysis of about 600 of the donors, most TCR beta V segments appeared in productive rearrangements about 87% or about 30% of the time, broadly matching IMGT annotations. The classifier was reported to diagnose cytomegalovirus status with high specificity and sensitivity in both the original cohort and the validation cohort. Across donors, most TCR sequences were observed very rarely, whereas some public TCRs were present in many individuals. HLA typing was unavailable for some donors at each locus, so association tests used only the typed subset. In a later analysis, several top co-occurrence clusters were reported to appear linked to parvovirus B19, influenza, CMV and Epstein-Barr virus. Sequencing depth was assumed to be roughly uniform across donors in the presence/absence analyses, though that assumption may not hold. A further reported finding was that TCR beta sequences accurately predicted the HLA-A and HLA-B alleles for most subjects in the first cohort. Linkage disequilibrium might explain the correlated functional status among segregating V segments, but an unknown experimental factor could not be ruled out. Because the 87-base-pair reads could not distinguish some IMGT-functional V segments, including TRBV6-2 and TRBV6-3, those segments were excluded. Immune exposure information for the cohort was limited to CMV serostatus. It was suggested by the authors that the approach could potentially be generalized to other disease states and immunological phenotypes. According to a later analysis, most CMV-associated TCR beta chains appeared to be HLA-restricted, and the HLA associations seemed to be driven largely by CMV exposure. In vitro tests confirmed that a few of the cytomegalovirus-associated TCR beta chains recognize cytomegalovirus antigens. A later genetic analysis reported fewer N-insertions in productive TCRs among donors in an Asian-associated ancestry cluster than the approximately 700-donor mean. This cohort had only TCR beta chains sequenced, and the lack of alpha or paired-chain data limited which features could be detected. A total of 150 to 200 TCR beta chains were listed by the study as associated with cytomegalovirus.

The cohort consisted of 650 to 850 healthy bone marrow donors. At the time of sampling, all cohort members were nominally healthy, though unrecorded immune exposures were likely present. The donor was CMV seropositive and was included in the group of approximately 300 seropositive cohort members. Each donor provided a peripheral blood sample, and peripheral blood mononuclear cells were used for TCR beta sequencing. The Qiagen DNeasy Blood Extraction Kit was used to extract genomic DNA from the blood cell samples. Cut back by 1 base and 6 bases, the V and J ends lie 16 bases apart. From the cysteine up to the phenylalanine, the CDR3 has a length of 15 residues. CDR3 DNA only is kept here, 45 bases in frame from base 1. Looking up the germline V gene yields CDR1 SQVTM and CDR2 ANQGSEA.

This TCR was recovered from a woman aged 45 to 65 in good health and CMV-seropositive. The chain is encoded by TRBV29-1 joined to TRBJ2-1; TRBD2 is a possible D gene, resting on 5 matching bases. Sample: PBMCs. The CDR3 corresponds to CSVEGGESRTNEQFF. The nucleotide sequence is given as TGCAGCGTTGAAGGGGGAGAGTCCAGGACCAATGAGCAGTTCTTC.